Below are 30 T cell receptor beta chains sequenced from a single sample in a study of identifying expanded T cells in peripheral blood. Using immunoSEQ multiplex PCR, the repertoire was profiled, and TCRdb retains in-frame clones only, with some absent. This table holds some 93,000 clones, around nine tenths found once. Sequenced sample: blood. The origin of the receptors is a person aged 18 to 75 in good health.

The chain couples TRBV23-1 to TRBJ1-2, with TRBD1 matching 10 bases. TRBV23-1 carries the ORF label, with uncertain function. V lost 3 bases to trimming and J lost 4 bases; unmatched junction nucleotides: 8. The CDR3 is 16 residues long. Here the CDR3 reads CASSQPGQGGAYGYTF. The DNA for the CDR3 is TGCGCCAGCAGTCAGCCCGGACAGGGGGGGGCCTATGGCTACACCTTC.

The chain uses TRBV7-9 and TRBJ1-1, with TRBD1 as a possible D gene (5 bases). Per the germline V gene, CDR1 is SEHNR and CDR2 is FQNEAQ (reference sequence). CDR3 length: 13 residues. V was clipped by 3 bases and J by 6 bases, with 11 bases between them. The CDR3 loop is CASSLAQGPEAFF. The CDR3 nucleotides read TGTGCCAGCAGCTTGGCTCAGGGCCCTGAAGCTTTCTTT.

The rearrangement joins TRBV7-2 to TRBJ2-3; 9 positions agree with TRBD2. Germline CDR1 is SGHTA and CDR2 is FQGNSA. The J segment lost 4 bases and the V segment lost 1 base, leaving 3 bases of the junction unmatched. The CDR3 covers 15 residues. The CDR3 spells CASSLGAGGSDTQYF. The CDR3 bases are TGTGCCAGCAGCTTAGGAGCGGGAGGTTCAGATACGCAGTATTTT.

The chain carries TRBV5-1 and TRBJ1-3, with a weak D call TRBD1 (5 bases). The CDR3 extends over 14 amino acids. Germline values: CDR1 SGHRS, CDR2 YFSETQ. V dropped 4 bases and J dropped 2 bases, with 10 bases sitting between them. CDR3 DNA: TGCGCCAGCAGCGAGGGGTTGACTGGAAACACCATATATTTT. The encoded protein is CASSEGLTGNTIYF.

This rearrangement joins TRBV27 to TRBJ2-7; D might be TRBD1 (5 bases). V gave up 1 base and J gave up 6 bases, with 10 bases separating them. Germline loops: CDR1 MNHEY, CDR2 SMNVEV (reference sequence). The CDR3 is made up of 13 amino acids. CDR3: CASSLYPQGEQYF. The CDR3 nucleotides read TGTGCCAGCAGTTTATACCCCCAGGGCGAGCAGTACTTC.

The chain uses TRBV19 and TRBJ2-1; tentatively, D is TRBD2 (5 bases). The CDR3 spans 14 residues. The V end lost 5 bases, the J end lost 3 bases, and 11 bases lay between the germline ends. Per the germline V gene, CDR1 is LNHDA and CDR2 is SQIVND (reference sequence). CDR3 nucleotides: TGTGCCAGTAGTCATTTGGACTTCTACAATGAGCAGTTCTTC. Its translation: CASSHLDFYNEQFF.

The V call is TRBV12-5, the J call TRBJ1-1; D is unclear. In germline, CDR1 is LGHNT, CDR2 FRNRAP. The CDR3 is 11 amino acids. V lost 4 bases and J 4 bases, leaving 4 bases between the germline ends. CDR3 bases: TGTGCTAGTGGTTCTGGCACTGAAGCTTTCTTT. It translates to CASGSGTEAFF.

This chain joins TRBV6-1 and TRBJ1-2; D gene ambiguous. The germline V gene encodes CDR1 MNHNS and CDR2 SASEGT. CDR3 length: 15 residues. V was clipped by 5 bases and J by 3 bases, with 16 bases between them. The CDR3 DNA reads TGTGCCAGCAGTCCCCAGTGGGGTAACCACTATGGCTACACCTTC. Translating it yields CASSPQWGNHYGYTF.

This rearrangement joins TRBV18 to TRBJ2-1; 9 bases match TRBD1. Germline trimming cut 6 bases from V and 4 bases from J; bases unmatched to any gene: 10. The V gene's germline CDR1 is KGHSH and CDR2 LQKENI. The CDR3 covers 16 residues. CDR3: CASSQRDRVFYNEQFF. The CDR3 region has the DNA TGTGCCAGCTCCCAGAGGGACAGGGTTTTTTACAATGAGCAGTTCTTC.

The rearrangement joins TRBV9 to TRBJ2-3; TRBD2 agrees at 13 bases. Per germline, CDR1 SGDLS and CDR2 YYNGEE. This CDR3 is built from 16 residues. The V gene end was trimmed by 4 bases and the J gene end by 6 bases; junction bases not matched to a gene: 8. CDR3 amino acids: CASSPMTSGGRDTQYF. In DNA, the CDR3 is TGTGCCAGCAGCCCGATGACTAGCGGGGGGCGGGATACGCAGTATTTT.

This chain joins TRBV5-6 and TRBJ2-7; D may match TRBD1 or TRBD2 (5 bases each). The germline CDR1 and CDR2 sequences are SGHDT and YYEEEE. This CDR3 has 16 residues. V shed 4 bases and J shed 0 bases, with 17 bases lying between them. CDR3 sequence (DNA): TGTGCCAGCAGCCTCGTAGGGACCCCCTTCTCCTACGAGCAGTACTTC. It translates to CASSLVGTPFSYEQYF.

This chain connects TRBV7-9 to TRBJ2-2; a weak D match, TRBD1 (5 bases). Per germline, CDR1 SEHNR and CDR2 FQNEAQ (reference sequence). V was pared by 1 base and J by 2 bases, with 8 bases between. The CDR3 runs to 15 residues. The DNA for the CDR3 is TGTGCCAGCAGCTTAGGGGGCTTCAACACCGGGGAGCTGTTTTTT. Its translation is CASSLGGFNTGELFF.

This sequence joins TRBV6-5 and TRBJ2-7; 9 bases line up with TRBD2. The trim removed 6 bases at V and 4 bases at J, leaving 10 bases unmatched. CDR3 size: 15 residues. The germline gives CDR1 MNHEY, CDR2 SVGAGI. CDR3 sequence reads: CASRLSGTSQYEQYF. In DNA form, the CDR3 reads TGTGCCAGCAGACTATCCGGGACTAGCCAGTACGAGCAGTACTTC.

The table lists this clone with a few counts. The chain couples TRBV30 to TRBJ1-2; D may be TRBD1 (5 bases). This CDR3 contains 13 residues. Trimming cost V 1 base and J 3 bases, with 9 bases left between them. Germline V gives CDR1 GTSNPN, CDR2 SVGIG (reference sequence). The DNA for the CDR3 is TGTGCCTGGAGTGGATGGGGACACTATGGCTACACCTTC. Translation gives CAWSGWGHYGYTF.

The rearrangement links TRBV19 to TRBJ2-2, with TRBD2 matching over 7 bases. The V gene end was trimmed by 6 bases and the J gene end by 8 bases; junction bases not matched to a gene: 12. Per germline, CDR1 LNHDA and CDR2 SQIVND (reference sequence). CDR3 length equals 15 residues. The CDR3: CASRVEAGRLGELFF. The DNA of the CDR3 is TGTGCCAGTAGAGTCGAAGCGGGAAGGCTAGGGGAGCTGTTTTTT.

This clone showed up just once. V and J are TRBV30 and TRBJ2-5; TRBD2 agrees at 12 bases. The CDR3 runs to 15 residues. The germline V gene has CDR1 GTSNPN and CDR2 SVGIG (reference sequence). Trimming removed 3 bases from V and 7 bases from J; junction bases left unmatched: 9. The CDR3 spells CAWSSGLAGRGTQYF. For the CDR3, the DNA is TGTGCCTGGAGCTCGGGACTAGCGGGTCGGGGGACCCAGTACTTC. The full variable domain, in which reference TRBV30 and TRBJ2-5 provide the parts outside the CDR3, is SQTIHQWPATLVQPVGSPLSLECTVEGTSNPNLYWYRQAAGRGLQLLFYSVGIGQISSEVPQNLSASRPQDRQFILSSKKLLLSDSGFYLCAWSSGLAGRGTQYFGPGTRLLVL.

The V and J genes are TRBV4-1 and TRBJ1-6; D possibly corresponds to TRBD1 (6 bases). Trimming pared 0 bases from V and 8 bases from J, leaving 11 bases between. The germline CDR1 and CDR2 sequences are MGHRA and YSYEKL. The CDR3 has 15 residues. The CDR3 sequence is CASSQDRGIDSPLHF. The CDR3 DNA sequence: TGCGCCAGCAGCCAAGATAGGGGGATAGATTCACCCCTCCACTTT.

This rearrangement joins TRBV5-1 to TRBJ1-4, with 9 positions matching TRBD1. Germline values: CDR1 SGHRS, CDR2 YFSETQ. CDR3 length: 15 amino acids. After removal of 5 bases from V and 6 bases from J, the junction contained 8 bases not matched to a gene. The CDR3 loop is CASRGPGQGYEKLFF. CDR3 DNA sequence: TGCGCCAGCAGGGGGCCGGGACAGGGTTATGAAAAACTGTTTTTT.

This sequence joins TRBV29-1 and TRBJ1-5; TRBD1 matches 11 bases. The V and J ends lost 7 bases and 4 bases, in that order; junction bases with no gene match: 3. This CDR3 comprises 13 residues. From germline, CDR1 is SQVTM and CDR2 ANQGSEA. The CDR3: CSAGQGANQPQHF. The CDR3 region has the DNA TGCAGCGCTGGACAGGGGGCGAATCAGCCCCAGCATTTT.

The chain is built from TRBV30 and TRBJ1-1, with 7 bases matching TRBD1. J lost 8 bases, V lost 3 bases, and 9 bases had no gene match. The V gene's germline CDR1 is GTSNPN and CDR2 SVGIG (reference sequence). The CDR3 spans 13 residues. CDR3 residues: CAWRGTGVPEAFF. CDR3 nucleotides: TGTGCCTGGAGAGGTACAGGGGTTCCCGAAGCTTTCTTT.

V usage is TRBV28 and J usage is TRBJ2-6, with D tentatively TRBD2 (6 bases). Germline assignment: CDR1 MDHEN and CDR2 SYDVKM. The CDR3 spans 16 residues. Trimming left V 10 bases short and J 0 bases short, with 16 bases between. The CDR3 loop reads CANSSGRISGANVLTF. The CDR3 DNA is TGTGCCAACAGCAGCGGGCGGATCTCTGGGGCCAACGTCCTGACTTTC.

The V call is TRBV28, the J call TRBJ1-1, with D possibly TRBD1 on 5 matching bases. Germline V gene data show CDR1 as MDHEN and CDR2 as SYDVKM. The CDR3 length is 15 residues. Trimming pared 1 base from V and 1 base from J, leaving 10 bases between. CDR3 loop: CASSLSGRGNTEAFF. The CDR3 nucleotides are TGTGCCAGCAGTTTATCAGGGAGGGGGAACACTGAAGCTTTCTTT. The entire variable domain, with the rest obtained from reference TRBV28 and TRBJ1-1, is as follows: DVKVTQSSRYLVKRTGEKVFLECVQDMDHENMFWYRQDPGLGLRLIYFSYDVKMKEKGDIPEGYSVSREKKERFSLILESASTNQTSMYLCASSLSGRGNTEAFFGQGTRLTVV.

V usage is TRBV25-1 and J usage is TRBJ2-7; perhaps TRBD1 as D (6 bases). The CDR3 has 15 residues. The V end was cut by 1 base, the J end by 4 bases, with 14 bases between. Germline CDR1 MGHDK, CDR2 SYGVNS. The CDR3 here is CASSEFGQTMYEQYF. The CDR3, as DNA: TGTGCCAGCAGTGAATTCGGACAGACCATGTACGAGCAGTACTTC.

V and J are TRBV10-3 and TRBJ2-5, with a possible D match to TRBD2 (6 bases). The germline V and J ends were trimmed by 2 bases and 3 bases, with 13 bases remaining between them. Germline V gives CDR1 ENHRY, CDR2 SYGVKD. CDR3 length equals 15 residues. The CDR3 sequence is CAISEADGGKETQYF. The CDR3 DNA reads as TGTGCCATCAGTGAGGCTGACGGGGGAAAAGAGACCCAGTACTTC.

The rearrangement joins TRBV4-2 to TRBJ2-7; possible D gene TRBD1, 5 bases. The CDR3 loop spans 14 amino acids. Trimming stripped 3 bases from V and 3 bases from J, with 12 bases between. Germline V lookup: CDR1 LGHNA, CDR2 YNFKEQ. The CDR3 DNA follows: TGTGCCAGCAGCCAGGACGATCAGGGCTACGAGCAGTACTTC. This translates into CASSQDDQGYEQYF.

The chain employs TRBV15 and TRBJ1-4, with 7 bases aligning to TRBD1. J gave up 8 bases and V 8 bases, and 11 bases lay outside the gene matches. The CDR3 is made up of 14 amino acids. The germline V gene has CDR1 LNHNV and CDR2 YYDKDF (reference sequence). The CDR3 is CATRDRDVGEKLFF. The CDR3, as DNA: TGTGCCACCCGAGACAGGGACGTGGGGGAAAAACTGTTTTTT.

V gene TRBV6-1 combines with J gene TRBJ1-1; 8 bases agree with TRBD1. The J segment lost 2 bases and the V segment lost 6 bases, leaving 5 bases of the junction unmatched. The CDR3 length is 14 residues. CDR1 MNHNS and CDR2 SASEGT come from the germline V gene. The CDR3 DNA reads TGTGCCAGCAGGACGACAGGGGACAACACTGAAGCTTTCTTT. Encoded protein: CASRTTGDNTEAFF.

V is TRBV4-3 and J is TRBJ2-4; the D gene could be TRBD1 or TRBD2 (5 bases each). This CDR3 is 14 amino acids long. Germline assignment: CDR1 LGHNA and CDR2 YSLEER. Trimming stripped 0 bases from V and 6 bases from J, with 9 bases between. CDR3 protein: CASSQDARGNIQYF. The CDR3 DNA is TGCGCCAGCAGCCAAGATGCGAGGGGAAACATTCAGTACTTC.

This chain connects TRBV5-1 to TRBJ1-5; D unclear. V shed 1 base and J shed 0 bases, with 17 bases lying between them. The CDR3 extends over 18 amino acids. CDR1 and CDR2 from the germline V gene are SGHRS and YFSETQ. CDR3 sequence (DNA): TGCGCCAGCAGCTTGTATCTGGGGTTTCGAAATAGCAATCAGCCCCAGCATTTT. Amino acid sequence: CASSLYLGFRNSNQPQHF. The entire variable domain, with the rest obtained from reference TRBV5-1 and TRBJ1-5, is as follows: KAGVTQTPRYLIKTRGQQVTLSCSPISGHRSVSWYQQTPGQGLQFLFEYFSETQRNKGNFPGRFSGRQFSNSRSEMNVSTLELGDSALYLCASSLYLGFRNSNQPQHFGDGTRLSIL.

The chain joins TRBV4-3 to TRBJ2-7; TRBD2 aligns across 11 bases. This CDR3 contains 16 residues. The J segment lost 4 bases and the V segment lost 1 base, leaving 6 bases of the junction unmatched. CDR1 is LGHNA, CDR2 YSLEER, per germline. The CDR3: CASSQAGTSGIYEQYF. CDR3 coding DNA: TGCGCCAGCAGCCAAGCCGGGACTAGCGGTATTTACGAGCAGTACTTC.